A single sample is the source of the 30 T cell receptor beta chains below, sequenced in a study of cytomegalovirus exposure and HLA in healthy donors. Researchers ran the PCR with 60 Vbeta and 13 Jbeta primers. The data were produced by immunoSEQ multiplex PCR, yet TCRdb's version contains in-frame clones alone and is incomplete. The table has about 250,000 clones, roughly 73% seen once; the top ten hold roughly 0.45%. Specimen: PBMCs. The receptor source for this set is a boy younger than 18 in good health and CMV-seronegative.

The chain has TRBV7-2 and TRBJ2-1, with 9 bases aligning to TRBD2. V shed 5 bases and J 12 bases; nucleotides not matched to a gene: 14. Germline lookup yields CDR1 SGHTA and CDR2 FQGNSA. This CDR3 comprises 15 residues. The CDR3 DNA reads as TGTGCCAGCAGCCCTACTAGCGGGTTAGGGGCTGGGCAGTTCTTC. The encoded protein is CASSPTSGLGAGQFF.

This chain links TRBV5-4 with TRBJ2-7; D possibly corresponds to TRBD1 (8 bases). With 5 bases removed from V and 4 bases from J, the gap between germline ends came to 19 bases. This CDR3 is built from 15 residues. In germline, CDR1 is SGHNT, CDR2 YYREEE (reference sequence). The CDR3 nucleotides read TGTGCCAGCAGGAAGACAGGGGAGGGGAGGTACGAGCAGTACTTC. Residues: CASRKTGEGRYEQYF. Full variable domain (rest looked up from reference TRBV5-4 and TRBJ2-7): ETGVTQSPTHLIKTRGQQVTLRCSSQSGHNTVSWYQQALGQGPQFIFQYYREEENGRGNFPPRFSGLQFPNYSSELNVNALELDDSALYLCASRKTGEGRYEQYFGPGTRLTVT.

A few counts support this clone. The chain employs TRBV5-6 and TRBJ1-2; D is unclear. Germline CDR1 and CDR2: SGHDT and YYEEEE. The CDR3 extends over 16 amino acids. Deletions cut 1 base from V and 8 bases from J, with 21 bases between. As DNA, the CDR3 is TGTGCCAGCAGCTTGAGCCCCCTTTTTGAGAGGGAGGGCTACACCTTC. Amino acids: CASSLSPLFEREGYTF.

This clone has a single count. The CDR3 DNA follows: TGTGCCAGCAGCTTATTTACTAGCGGCGCGGATACGCAGTATTTT. This sequence encodes CASSLFTSGADTQYF. This chain connects TRBV7-2 to TRBJ2-3, with 8 bases aligning to TRBD2. J gave up 6 bases and V 2 bases, and 7 bases lay outside the gene matches. Germline values: CDR1 SGHTA, CDR2 FQGNSA. The CDR3 spans 15 residues.

The chain employs TRBV9 and TRBJ2-7, with TRBD1 identical over 9 bases. Looked up from germline, CDR1 is SGDLS and CDR2 is YYNGEE. The CDR3 loop spans 16 amino acids. V shed 0 bases, J shed 2 bases, and the junction held 6 bases outside the gene matches. In DNA, the CDR3 is TGTGCCAGCAGCGTAGGTCCAGGGACAGGGCCCTACGAGCAGTACTTC. Its protein product is CASSVGPGTGPYEQYF.

This clone was picked up one time. This chain links TRBV2 with TRBJ1-5; 10 nucleotides match TRBD1. Germline CDR1 and CDR2: SNHLY and FYNNEI. The CDR3 has 13 amino acids. V lost 5 bases and J lost 7; bases outside the gene matches: 2. The DNA of the CDR3 is TGTGCCAGCAGTTGGGACAGGGGCCAGCCCCAGCATTTT. Translating it yields CASSWDRGQPQHF. The entire variable domain, with the rest obtained from reference TRBV2 and TRBJ1-5, is as follows: EPEVTQTPSHQVTQMGQEVILRCVPISNHLYFYWYRQILGQKVEFLVSFYNNEISEKSEIFDDQFSVERPDGSNFTLKIRSTKLEDSAMYFCASSWDRGQPQHFGDGTRLSIL.

The gene calls are TRBV10-3 and TRBJ1-3, with TRBD1 matching 8 bases. CDR1 ENHRY and CDR2 SYGVKD come from the germline V gene. Trimming cost V 2 bases and J 0 bases; bases outside gene matches: 3. This CDR3 has 16 residues. This chain's CDR3 is CAISETGGASGNTIYF. The CDR3 nucleotides are TGTGCCATCAGTGAGACAGGGGGTGCCTCTGGAAACACCATATATTTT.

This chain links TRBV15 with TRBJ1-1; 7 positions agree with TRBD1. Losses at the gene ends were 0 bases for V and 5 bases for J; bases not matched to a gene: 15. Germline V CDR1 and CDR2: LNHNV, YYDKDF (reference sequence). This CDR3 is 18 amino acids long. The CDR3 nucleotides read TGTGCCACCAGCAGAGATTGGCGCGGCAGGGGGAGTATGACTGAAGCTTTCTTT. Amino acids: CATSRDWRGRGSMTEAFF.

V gene TRBV19 combines with J gene TRBJ1-5, with D perhaps matching TRBD1 (5 bases). CDR1 and CDR2 from the germline V gene are LNHDA and SQIVND (reference sequence). CDR3 length: 15 residues. V dropped 5 bases and J dropped 3 bases, with 14 bases sitting between them. Here the CDR3 reads CASSEVRDVNQPQHF. For the CDR3, the DNA is TGTGCCAGTAGTGAGGTCAGGGATGTCAATCAGCCCCAGCATTTT. Together with reference TRBV19 and TRBJ1-5, the CDR3 gives the full variable domain: DGGITQSPKYLFRKEGQNVTLSCEQNLNHDAMYWYRQDPGQGLRLIYYSQIVNDFQKGDIAEGYSVSREKKESFPLTVTSAQKNPTAFYLCASSEVRDVNQPQHFGDGTRLSIL.

The chain couples TRBV29-1 to TRBJ2-1; D gene uncertain. Germline V CDR1 and CDR2: SQVTM, ANQGSEA. The CDR3 loop spans 14 amino acids. Deletions cut 4 bases from V and 4 bases from J, with 14 bases between. In nucleotides, the CDR3 is TGCAGCGTTGGATTGTCCGTAGATTACAATGAGCAGTTCTTC. It codes for CSVGLSVDYNEQFF.

This clone was seen a handful of times. The chain employs TRBV14 and TRBJ2-4; tentatively, D is TRBD2 (5 bases). This CDR3 is 15 amino acids long. V dropped 4 bases and J dropped 0 bases, with 10 bases sitting between them. Germline V gene data show CDR1 as SGHDN and CDR2 as FVKESK. Here the CDR3 DNA reads TGTGCCAGCAGCCGAGGACTGTCAGCCAAAAACATTCAGTACTTC. It codes for CASSRGLSAKNIQYF. The full variable domain, its missing parts supplied by reference TRBV14 and TRBJ2-4, is EAGVTQFPSHSVIEKGQTVTLRCDPISGHDNLYWYRRVMGKEIKFLLHFVKESKQDESGMPNNRFLAERTGGTYSTLKVQPAELEDSGVYFCASSRGLSAKNIQYFGAGTRLSVL.

The chain carries TRBV25-1 and TRBJ2-5; 11 bases are a match to TRBD1. Germline loops: CDR1 MGHDK, CDR2 SYGVNS. This CDR3 spans 18 amino acids. The V segment lost 1 base and the J segment 1 base; nucleotides outside the gene matches: 8. CDR3 sequence (DNA): TGTGCCAGCAGTGAATGGACAGGGGGCCCGAAAGTCCAAGAGACCCAGTACTTC. Residues: CASSEWTGGPKVQETQYF.

V and J are TRBV11-1 and TRBJ2-1; 16 positions match TRBD2. Germline V gene lookup returns CDR1 SGHAT and CDR2 FQDESV (reference sequence). With 2 bases clipped from V and 2 bases from J, the junction kept 6 bases outside the gene matches. This CDR3 spans 19 amino acids. Here the CDR3 reads CASSLLGLAGGNPYNEQFF. As DNA, the CDR3 is TGTGCCAGCAGCTTATTGGGACTAGCGGGGGGGAACCCCTACAATGAGCAGTTCTTC.

This chain connects TRBV5-1 to TRBJ2-7; possible D gene TRBD2, 7 bases. Trimming took 0 bases from V and 0 from J, leaving 10 bases between them. CDR3 length: 15 amino acids. From germline, CDR1 is SGHRS and CDR2 YFSETQ. CDR3 nucleotide sequence: TGCGCCAGCAGCTTGGCCGGGGGGCTCTCCTACGAGCAGTACTTC. As protein: CASSLAGGLSYEQYF.

The chain recombines TRBV4-1 with TRBJ2-7, with a tentative D call TRBD1 (6 bases). The CDR3 runs to 15 residues. Germline CDR1 is MGHRA and CDR2 is YSYEKL. Trimming shortened V by 1 base and J by 3 bases, and 13 bases separated the two germline ends. The CDR3 DNA follows: TGCGCCAGCAGCCAAGGGGCAGGGGATGGCTACGAGCAGTACTTC. This sequence encodes CASSQGAGDGYEQYF.

This clone was recorded a few times. The chain recombines TRBV5-6 with TRBJ1-6; a weak D match, TRBD1 (5 bases). Germline-derived CDR1 and CDR2 are SGHDT and YYEEEE. The CDR3 is 14 residues long. Trimming took off 1 base at V and 8 bases at J, with 10 bases between the two ends. The CDR3 DNA is TGTGCCAGCAGCTTGCCCAGGGTTGATTCACCCCTCCACTTT. This sequence encodes CASSLPRVDSPLHF.

This clone was observed once. The genes are TRBV5-6 and TRBJ1-5; D uncertain. Trimming cost V 1 base and J 3 bases, with 8 bases left between them. This CDR3 has 14 amino acids. Germline assignment: CDR1 SGHDT and CDR2 YYEEEE. CDR3: CASSLYAYNQPQHF. CDR3 in DNA: TGTGCCAGCAGCTTGTATGCCTACAATCAGCCCCAGCATTTT.

This chain connects TRBV19 to TRBJ2-1; a weak D match, TRBD2 (6 bases). Germline V lookup: CDR1 LNHDA, CDR2 SQIVND (reference sequence). This CDR3 region has 14 residues. The V gene lost 4 bases and the J gene lost 7 bases, with 14 bases spanning the gap. In nucleotides, the CDR3 is TGTGCCAGTAGTAACCGAAATAGCGGAAATGAGCAGTTCTTC. Protein product: CASSNRNSGNEQFF.

The chain uses TRBV6-5 and TRBJ2-7; 13 nucleotides align to TRBD2. Losses at the gene ends were 2 bases for V and 3 bases for J; bases not matched to a gene: 4. CDR3 length: 16 residues. Germline V gene sequence: CDR1 MNHEY, CDR2 SVGAGI. The CDR3 region is CASSYPGTSGNYEQYF. The CDR3 nucleotides read TGTGCCAGCAGTTACCCCGGGACTAGCGGGAACTACGAGCAGTACTTC.

V usage is TRBV5-1 and J usage is TRBJ1-1; 9 bases line up with TRBD1. The CDR3 covers 16 residues. Unmatched junction bases numbered 11, after V lost 3 bases and J lost 5 bases. Germline CDR1 and CDR2: SGHRS and YFSETQ. CDR3 amino acids: CASSSYNRGRSTEAFF. CDR3 coding DNA: TGCGCCAGCAGCTCGTATAACAGGGGGCGAAGTACTGAAGCTTTCTTT.

In regard to this clone: Germline and junction disagree at one end, which may indicate a read error. The chain combines TRBV5-4 with TRBJ2-3; 16 bases align to TRBD2. CDR3 length equals 16 residues. The germline gives CDR1 SGHNT, CDR2 YYREEE (reference sequence). Here the CDR3 reads CASSPGLAGGRDTRYF. CDR3 DNA sequence: TGTGCCAGCAGCCCGGGACTAGCGGGGGGGAGGGATACGCGGTATTTT.

The table lists this clone with a count of one. The V call is TRBV15, the J call TRBJ1-5; D remains ambiguous. Germline V gene data show CDR1 as LNHNV and CDR2 as YYDKDF (reference sequence). The CDR3 has 16 amino acids. Trimming took 0 bases from V and 0 from J, leaving 9 bases between them. CDR3 sequence reads: CATSRDLGSSNQPQHF. In nucleotides, the CDR3 is TGTGCCACCAGCAGAGATCTAGGTAGTAGCAATCAGCCCCAGCATTTT.

The gene calls are TRBV5-1 and TRBJ2-3; D might be TRBD1 (6 bases). CDR1 and CDR2 from the germline V gene are SGHRS and YFSETQ. With 0 bases removed from V and 4 bases from J, the gap between germline ends came to 18 bases. This CDR3 region has 17 residues. The DNA for the CDR3 is TGCGCCAGCAGCTTGGGATTCAGGGGAACAAAGGCAGATACGCAGTATTTT. Translated, it gives CASSLGFRGTKADTQYF.

The chain has TRBV27 and TRBJ2-7; TRBD1 might be the D (6 bases). V lost 3 bases to trimming and J lost 4 bases, with 13 bases between them. From germline, CDR1 is MNHEY and CDR2 SMNVEV (reference sequence). This CDR3 region has 14 residues. Written as DNA, the CDR3 is TGTGCCAGCAGTTTCCTCAGGGGAAAGTACGAGCAGTACTTC. Protein: CASSFLRGKYEQYF.

This chain uses TRBV11-3 with TRBJ1-1; D possibly corresponds to TRBD1 (5 bases). Germline lookup yields CDR1 SGHNT and CDR2 YENEEA. V lost 6 bases and J lost 1, with 12 bases in between. The CDR3 contains 14 residues. CDR3 DNA sequence: TGTGCCAGCAGGGAGGGGTGGGCGAACACTGAAGCTTTCTTT. Protein sequence: CASREGWANTEAFF.

V gene TRBV30 combines with J gene TRBJ2-2, with 9 bases identical to TRBD2. CDR1 and CDR2 (germline): GTSNPN, SVGIG (reference sequence). The V and J ends lost 4 bases and 4 bases, in that order; junction bases with no gene match: 16. The CDR3 is 18 residues long. The CDR3 nucleotides read TGTGCCTGGACCGACGGGCTAGCGGGACTGGGTGGCACCGGGGAGCTGTTTTTT. This gives the protein CAWTDGLAGLGGTGELFF.

V and J are TRBV5-1 and TRBJ2-5; D call uncertain. The J call may be mistaken, given a closer DNA end match to TRBJ2-7. Germline V gene sequence: CDR1 SGHRS, CDR2 YFSETQ. CDR3 length: 11 residues. CDR3 residues: CASSLDHEQYF. CDR3 sequence (DNA): TGCGCCAGCAGCTTGGACCACGAGCAGTACTTC.

V gene TRBV7-9 combines with J gene TRBJ1-3; TRBD1 is a possible D gene (5 bases). The ends were cut back, 5 bases at V and 5 bases at J, with 22 bases in the middle. The CDR3 is 17 residues long. The V gene's germline CDR1 is SEHNR and CDR2 FQNEAQ (reference sequence). The CDR3 DNA follows: TGTGCCAGCAGCCCGGAGGGGATTCCGGGGCGAAGAAACACCATATATTTT. Translating it yields CASSPEGIPGRRNTIYF.

This chain joins TRBV12-5 and TRBJ1-2; 11 nucleotides align to TRBD1. Germline assignment: CDR1 LGHNT and CDR2 FRNRAP. After removal of 3 bases from V and 2 bases from J, the junction contained 2 bases not matched to a gene. This CDR3 has 15 residues. The CDR3 sequence is CASGFGTGGNYGYTF. Here the CDR3 DNA reads TGTGCTAGTGGTTTTGGGACAGGGGGAAACTATGGCTACACCTTC.

The CDR3 is CASSAPLTSGVRYF. The CDR3 bases are TGTGCCAGCAGTGCCCCATTGACTAGCGGGGTTAGGTATTTT. The chain recombines TRBV25-1 with TRBJ2-3; 11 nucleotides line up with TRBD2. This CDR3 spans 14 amino acids. Germline V CDR1 and CDR2: MGHDK, SYGVNS. V trimming: 4 bases; J trimming: 14 bases; junction bases outside the gene matches: 11.